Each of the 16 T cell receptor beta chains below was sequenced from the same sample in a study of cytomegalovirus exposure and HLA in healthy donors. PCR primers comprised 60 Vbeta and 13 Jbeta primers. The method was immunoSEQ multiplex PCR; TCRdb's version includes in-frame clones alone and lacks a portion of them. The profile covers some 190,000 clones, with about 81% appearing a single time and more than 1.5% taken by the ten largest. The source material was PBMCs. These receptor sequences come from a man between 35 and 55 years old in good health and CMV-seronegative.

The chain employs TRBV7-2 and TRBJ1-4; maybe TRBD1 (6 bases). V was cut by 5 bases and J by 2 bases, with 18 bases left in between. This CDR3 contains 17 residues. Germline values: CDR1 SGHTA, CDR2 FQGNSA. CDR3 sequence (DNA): TGTGCCAGCAGCCCGGACGGGGGGGGCTGGACTAATGAAAAACTGTTTTTT. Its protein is CASSPDGGGWTNEKLFF.

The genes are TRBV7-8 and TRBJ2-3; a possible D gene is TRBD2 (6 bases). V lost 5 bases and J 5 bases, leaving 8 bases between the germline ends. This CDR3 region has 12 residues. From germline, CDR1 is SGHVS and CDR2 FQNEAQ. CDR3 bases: TGTGCCAGCAGCCCCGGGAGAGATACGCAGTATTTT. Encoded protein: CASSPGRDTQYF.

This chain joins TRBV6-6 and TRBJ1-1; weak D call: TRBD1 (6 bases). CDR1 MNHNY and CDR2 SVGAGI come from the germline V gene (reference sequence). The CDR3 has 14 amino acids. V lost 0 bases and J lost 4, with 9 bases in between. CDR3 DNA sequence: TGTGCCAGCAGTTACTCAGGGGGTACCACTGAAGCTTTCTTT. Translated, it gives CASSYSGGTTEAFF.

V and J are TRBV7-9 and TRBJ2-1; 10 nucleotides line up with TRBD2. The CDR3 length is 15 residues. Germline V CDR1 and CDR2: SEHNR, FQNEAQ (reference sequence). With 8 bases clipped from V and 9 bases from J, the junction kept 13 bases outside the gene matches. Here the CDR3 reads CASPGGASGSVEQFF. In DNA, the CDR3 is TGTGCCAGCCCCGGTGGGGCTAGCGGGAGCGTTGAGCAGTTCTTC.

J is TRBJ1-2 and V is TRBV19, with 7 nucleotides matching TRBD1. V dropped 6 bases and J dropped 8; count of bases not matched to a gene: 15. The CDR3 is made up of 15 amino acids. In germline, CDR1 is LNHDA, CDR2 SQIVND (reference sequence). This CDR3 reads CASRPTDDRAGGYTF. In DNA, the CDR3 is TGTGCCAGTAGACCCACGGATGACAGGGCGGGGGGCTACACCTTC.

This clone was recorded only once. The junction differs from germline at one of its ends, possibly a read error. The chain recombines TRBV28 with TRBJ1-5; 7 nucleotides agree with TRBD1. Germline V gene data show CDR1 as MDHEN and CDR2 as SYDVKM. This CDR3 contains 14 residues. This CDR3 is CASSPPEPYRGAIF. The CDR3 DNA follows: TGTGCCAGCAGTCCCCCGGAGCCCTACAGGGGAGCAATCTTT.

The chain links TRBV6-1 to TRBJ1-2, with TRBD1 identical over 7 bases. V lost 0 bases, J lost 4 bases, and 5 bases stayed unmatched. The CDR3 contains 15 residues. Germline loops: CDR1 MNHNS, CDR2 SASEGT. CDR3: CASSEAPGQSYGYTF. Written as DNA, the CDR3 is TGTGCCAGCAGTGAAGCTCCGGGACAGAGCTATGGCTACACCTTC.

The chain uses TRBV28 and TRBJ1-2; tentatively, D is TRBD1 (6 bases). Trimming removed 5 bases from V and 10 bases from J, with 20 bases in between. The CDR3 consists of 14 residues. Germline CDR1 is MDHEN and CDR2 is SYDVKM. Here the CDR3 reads CASSTLPLQGDYTF. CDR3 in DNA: TGTGCCAGCAGTACTCTTCCCTTACAGGGAGACTACACCTTC.

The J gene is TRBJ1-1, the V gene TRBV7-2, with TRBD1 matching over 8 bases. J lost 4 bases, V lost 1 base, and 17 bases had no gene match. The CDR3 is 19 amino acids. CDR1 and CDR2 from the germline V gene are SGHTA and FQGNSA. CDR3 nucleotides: TGTGCCAGCAGCTTAGTCCACAGACAGGGGCTCCTACCGGGCACTGAAGCTTTCTTT. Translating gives CASSLVHRQGLLPGTEAFF. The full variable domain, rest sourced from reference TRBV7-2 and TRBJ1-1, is GAGVSQSPSNKVTEKGKDVELRCDPISGHTALYWYRQSLGQGLEFLIYFQGNSAPDKSGLPSDRFSAERTGGSVSTLTIQRTQQEDSAVYLCASSLVHRQGLLPGTEAFFGQGTRLTVV.

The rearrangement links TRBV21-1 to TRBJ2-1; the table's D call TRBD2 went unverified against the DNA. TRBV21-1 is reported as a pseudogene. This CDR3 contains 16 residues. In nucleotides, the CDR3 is TGTGCCAGCAGCAATCCGGGACTAGCGCCATTCAATGAGCAGTTCTTC. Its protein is CASSNPGLAPFNEQFF.

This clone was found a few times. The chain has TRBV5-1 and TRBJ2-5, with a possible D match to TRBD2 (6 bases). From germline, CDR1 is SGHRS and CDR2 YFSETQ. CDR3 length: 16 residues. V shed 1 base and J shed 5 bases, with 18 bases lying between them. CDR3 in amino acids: CASSLIGGVARETQYF. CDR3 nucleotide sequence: TGCGCCAGCAGCTTGATAGGAGGGGTAGCGCGTGAGACCCAGTACTTC.

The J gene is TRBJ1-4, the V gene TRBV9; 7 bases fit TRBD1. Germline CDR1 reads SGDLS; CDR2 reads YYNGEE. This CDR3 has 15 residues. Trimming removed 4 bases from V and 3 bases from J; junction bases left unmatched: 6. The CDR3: CASSTSGTANEKLFF. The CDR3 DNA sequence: TGTGCCAGCAGCACTTCCGGGACAGCTAATGAAAAACTGTTTTTT.

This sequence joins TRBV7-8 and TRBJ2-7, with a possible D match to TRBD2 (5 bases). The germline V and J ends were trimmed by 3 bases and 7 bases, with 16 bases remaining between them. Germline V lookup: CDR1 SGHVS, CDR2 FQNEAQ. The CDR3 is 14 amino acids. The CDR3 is CASSLEAPGLEQYF. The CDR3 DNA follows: TGTGCCAGCAGCTTGGAAGCCCCGGGGTTGGAGCAGTACTTC.

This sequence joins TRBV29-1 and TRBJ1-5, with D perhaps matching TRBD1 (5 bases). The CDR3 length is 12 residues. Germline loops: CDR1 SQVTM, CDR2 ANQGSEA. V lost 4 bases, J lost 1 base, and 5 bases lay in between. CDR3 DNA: TGCAGCGTTGCAGGGAGCAATCAGCCCCAGCATTTT. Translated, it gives CSVAGSNQPQHF.

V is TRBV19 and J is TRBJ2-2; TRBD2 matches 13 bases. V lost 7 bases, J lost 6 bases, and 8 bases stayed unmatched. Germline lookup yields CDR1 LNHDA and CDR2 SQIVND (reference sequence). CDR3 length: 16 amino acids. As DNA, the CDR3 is TGTGCCAGTATAGGATTGACTAGCGGGGGGTCCGGGGAGCTGTTTTTT. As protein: CASIGLTSGGSGELFF.

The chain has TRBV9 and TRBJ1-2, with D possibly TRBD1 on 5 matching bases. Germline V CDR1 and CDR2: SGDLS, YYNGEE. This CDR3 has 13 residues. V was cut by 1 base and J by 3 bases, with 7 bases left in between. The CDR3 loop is CASSVSTDYGYTF. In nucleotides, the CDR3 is TGTGCCAGCAGCGTATCGACAGACTATGGCTACACCTTC.